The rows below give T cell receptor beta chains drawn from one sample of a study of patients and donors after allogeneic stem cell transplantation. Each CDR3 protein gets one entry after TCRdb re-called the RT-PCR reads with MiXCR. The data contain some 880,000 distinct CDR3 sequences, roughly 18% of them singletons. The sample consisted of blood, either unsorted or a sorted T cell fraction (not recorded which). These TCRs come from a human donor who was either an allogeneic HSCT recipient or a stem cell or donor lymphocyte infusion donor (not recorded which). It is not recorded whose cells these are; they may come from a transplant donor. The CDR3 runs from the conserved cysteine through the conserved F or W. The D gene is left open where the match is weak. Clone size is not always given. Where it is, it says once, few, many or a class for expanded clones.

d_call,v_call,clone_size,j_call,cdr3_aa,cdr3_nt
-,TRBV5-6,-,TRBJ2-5,CASSLDPGPREVQYF,TGTGCCAGCAGCTTGGATCCCGGCCCGAGAGAGGTCCAGTACTTC
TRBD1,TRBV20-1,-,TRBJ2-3,CSARHRQGVNTDTQYF,TGCAGTGCTAGACATCGACAGGGGGTAAACACAGATACGCAGTATTTT
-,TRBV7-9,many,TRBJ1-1,CASSRPGNTEAFF,TGTGCCAGCAGCAGGCCCGGGAACACTGAAGCTTTCTTT
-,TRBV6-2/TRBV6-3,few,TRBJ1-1,CASSDPTGLNTEAFF,TGTGCCAGCAGCGACCCTACAGGGCTGAACACTGAAGCTTTCTTT
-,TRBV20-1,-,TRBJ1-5,CSASDFSGDQPQHF,TGCAGTGCTTCAGACTTTTCAGGGGATCAGCCCCAGCATTTT
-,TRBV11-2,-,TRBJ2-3,CASSYSYPSTDTQYF,TGTGCCAGCAGCTACTCCTATCCAAGCACAGATACGCAGTATTTT
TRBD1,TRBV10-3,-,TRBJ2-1,CAIRETGTDYNEQFF,TGTGCCATCAGGGAGACCGGGACAGACTACAATGAGCAGTTCTTC
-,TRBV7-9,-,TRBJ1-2,CASSPIGTLNGYTF,TGTGCCAGCAGCCCCATCGGGACATTAAATGGCTACACCTTC
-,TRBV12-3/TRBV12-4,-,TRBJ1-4,CASSIAGANEKLFF,TGTGCCAGCAGTATCGCAGGGGCTAATGAAAAACTGTTTTTT
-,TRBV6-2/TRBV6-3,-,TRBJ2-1,CASSPSSEQFF,TGTGCCAGCAGTCCTAGCTCCGAGCAGTTCTTC
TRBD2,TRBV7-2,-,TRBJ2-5,CASSRAPGLKQETQYF,TGTGCCAGCAGCAGAGCCCCGGGACTAAAACAAGAGACCCAGTACTTC
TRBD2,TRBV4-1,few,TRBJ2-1,CASSQGLAGSDEQFF,TGCGCCAGCAGCCAGGGACTAGCGGGAAGCGATGAGCAGTTCTTC
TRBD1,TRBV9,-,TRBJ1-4,CASSVDRGSEKLFF,TGTGCCAGCAGCGTAGACAGGGGATCCGAAAAACTGTTTTTT
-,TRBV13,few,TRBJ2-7,CASSPGVLVNEQYF,TGTGCCAGCAGCCCAGGGGTTCTCGTGAACGAGCAGTACTTC
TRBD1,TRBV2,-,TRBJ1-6,CASSEVGQGISPLHF,TGTGCCAGCAGTGAAGTGGGACAGGGGATTTCACCCCTCCACTTT
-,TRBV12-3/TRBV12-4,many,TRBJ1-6,CASRDSYRVSPLHF,TGTGCCAGCAGGGATTCCTACAGGGTTTCACCCCTCCACTTT
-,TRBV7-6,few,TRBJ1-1,CASSAGARLDTEAFF,TGTGCCAGCAGCGCGGGGGCTCGGCTTGACACTGAAGCTTTCTTT
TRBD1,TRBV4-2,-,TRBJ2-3,CASSQKEGQGRTDTQYF,TGTGCCAGCAGCCAAAAAGAGGGACAGGGTCGCACAGATACGCAGTATTTT
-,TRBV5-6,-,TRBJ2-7,CASSLSLTGYYEQYF,TGTGCCAGCAGCTTGTCGCTGACAGGATACTACGAGCAGTACTTC
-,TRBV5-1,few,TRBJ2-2,CASSPIGTTGELFF,TGCGCCAGCAGCCCGATCGGGACTACCGGGGAGCTGTTTTTT
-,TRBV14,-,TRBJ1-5,CASSRDNNQPQHF,TGTGCCAGCAGCCGGGATAACAATCAGCCCCAGCATTTT
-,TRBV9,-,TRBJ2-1,CASSAGRVAEQFF,TGTGCCAGCAGCGCCGGTAGGGTTGCTGAGCAGTTCTTC
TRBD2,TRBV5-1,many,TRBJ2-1,CASSSSSGRSHEQFF,TGCGCCAGCAGCTCCTCTAGCGGGAGATCCCATGAGCAGTTCTTC
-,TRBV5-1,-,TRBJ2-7,CASSLVGLTAESWAYEQYF,TGCGCCAGCAGCTTGGTTGGTTTGACGGCCGAATCTTGGGCCTACGAGCAGTACTTC
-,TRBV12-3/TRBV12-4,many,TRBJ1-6,CASSLSGGSGSPLHF,TGTGCCAGCAGTTTATCCGGCGGTTCGGGTTCACCCCTCCACTTT
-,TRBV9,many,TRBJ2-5,CASSARGETQYF,TGTGCCAGCAGTGCGCGGGGAGAGACCCAGTACTTC
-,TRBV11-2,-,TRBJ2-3,CASSLVASLRTINTDTQYF,TGTGCCAGCAGCTTAGTTGCTAGTTTGAGGACAATTAACACAGATACGCAGTATTTT
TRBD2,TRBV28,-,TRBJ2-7,CASSFVAGVEQYF,TGTGCCAGCAGTTTTGTAGCGGGAGTTGAGCAGTACTTC
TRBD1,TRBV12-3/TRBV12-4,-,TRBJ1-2,CASSALTGYGYTF,TGTGCCAGCAGCGCATTGACAGGGTATGGCTACACCTTC
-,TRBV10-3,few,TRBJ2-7,CAISDPGTPIDEQYF,TGTGCCATCAGTGACCCCGGGACGCCCATTGACGAGCAGTACTTC
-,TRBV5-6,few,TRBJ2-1,CASSLWRIRGNNEQFF,TGTGCCAGCAGCTTGTGGCGGATCAGAGGTAACAATGAGCAGTTCTTC
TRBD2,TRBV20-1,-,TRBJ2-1,CSARDRRGGRHEQFF,TGCAGTGCTAGAGATAGGCGGGGGGGCCGGCATGAGCAGTTCTTC
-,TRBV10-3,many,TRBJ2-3,CAISRAADTDTQYF,TGTGCCATCAGCAGGGCGGCCGACACAGATACGCAGTATTTT
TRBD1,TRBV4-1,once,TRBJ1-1,CASSRRQGKNTEAFF,TGCGCCAGCAGCCGGAGACAGGGGAAGAACACTGAAGCTTTCTTT
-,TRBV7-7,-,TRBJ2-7,CASSLGRGTIYEQYF,TGTGCTAGCAGCTTAGGCAGGGGTACAATCTACGAGCAGTACTTC
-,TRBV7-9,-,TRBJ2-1,CASSFSRRGDEQFF,TGTGCCAGCAGCTTTAGTCGTAGGGGGGATGAGCAGTTCTTC
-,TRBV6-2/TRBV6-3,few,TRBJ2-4,CASSLGLRGQYF,TGTGCCAGCAGTTTGGGACTTCGGGGGCAGTACTTC
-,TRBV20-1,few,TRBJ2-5,CSARNPLGVQYF,TGCAGTGCTAGAAACCCCCTAGGTGTCCAGTACTTC
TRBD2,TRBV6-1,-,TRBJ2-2,CASSEGGLASTGELFF,TGTGCCAGCAGTGAAGGGGGACTAGCGAGTACCGGGGAGCTGTTTTTT
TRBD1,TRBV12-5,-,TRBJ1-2,CASGSQGANYGYTF,TGTGCTAGTGGTTCCCAGGGGGCTAACTATGGCTACACCTTC
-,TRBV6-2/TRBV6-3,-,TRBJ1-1,CASSPAAGRRSAEAFF,TGTGCCAGCAGTCCGGCAGCGGGCAGGAGGAGTGCTGAAGCTTTCTTT
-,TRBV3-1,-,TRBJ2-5,CASSQGQGLRTQYF,TGTGCCAGCAGCCAAGGCCAGGGGTTAAGGACCCAGTACTTC
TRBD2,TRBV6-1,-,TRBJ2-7,CATYGGESSYEQYF,TGTGCCACTTATGGGGGGGAGAGCTCCTACGAGCAGTACTTC
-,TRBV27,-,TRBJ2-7,CASSFQGAEQYF,TGTGCCAGCAGTTTTCAGGGAGCCGAGCAGTACTTC
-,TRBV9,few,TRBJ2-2,CASSAHPILASNTGELFF,TGTGCCAGCAGCGCCCACCCAATCCTAGCGAGTAACACCGGGGAGCTGTTTTTT
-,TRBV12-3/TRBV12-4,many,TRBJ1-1,CASSLVIGEGSDTEAFF,TGTGCCAGCAGTTTAGTAATAGGGGAGGGTTCCGACACTGAAGCTTTCTTT
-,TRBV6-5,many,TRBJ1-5,CASSSGGRQPQHF,TGTGCCAGCAGTTCGGGGGGCAGACAGCCCCAGCATTTT
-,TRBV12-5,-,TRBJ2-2,CASGLVAGPSTGELFF,TGTGCTAGTGGTTTGGTAGCAGGGCCGAGCACCGGGGAGCTGTTTTTT
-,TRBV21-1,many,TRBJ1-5,CASRMGPDQPQHF,TGTGCCAGCAGGATGGGACCGGATCAGCCCCAGCATTTT
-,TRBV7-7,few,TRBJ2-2,CASSPGRGNTGELFF,TGTGCCAGCAGCCCCGGTAGGGGAAACACCGGGGAGCTGTTTTTT
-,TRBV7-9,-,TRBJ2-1,CASSLTVVRNEQFF,TGTGCCAGCAGCTTAACGGTAGTGCGTAATGAGCAGTTCTTC
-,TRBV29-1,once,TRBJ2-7,CSVAKRQAVSYEQYF,TGCAGCGTTGCGAAAAGGCAGGCCGTCTCCTACGAGCAGTACTTC
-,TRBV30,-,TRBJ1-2,CAWSVSAVGLFGYTF,TGTGCCTGGAGTGTATCAGCCGTCGGCCTCTTTGGCTACACCTTC
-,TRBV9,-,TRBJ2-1,CASSVEEGVNNEQFF,TGTGCCAGCAGCGTAGAGGAGGGCGTGAACAATGAGCAGTTCTTC
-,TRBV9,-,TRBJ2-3,CASRPGVVSTDTQYF,TGTGCCAGCAGGCCAGGGGTTGTAAGCACAGATACGCAGTATTTT